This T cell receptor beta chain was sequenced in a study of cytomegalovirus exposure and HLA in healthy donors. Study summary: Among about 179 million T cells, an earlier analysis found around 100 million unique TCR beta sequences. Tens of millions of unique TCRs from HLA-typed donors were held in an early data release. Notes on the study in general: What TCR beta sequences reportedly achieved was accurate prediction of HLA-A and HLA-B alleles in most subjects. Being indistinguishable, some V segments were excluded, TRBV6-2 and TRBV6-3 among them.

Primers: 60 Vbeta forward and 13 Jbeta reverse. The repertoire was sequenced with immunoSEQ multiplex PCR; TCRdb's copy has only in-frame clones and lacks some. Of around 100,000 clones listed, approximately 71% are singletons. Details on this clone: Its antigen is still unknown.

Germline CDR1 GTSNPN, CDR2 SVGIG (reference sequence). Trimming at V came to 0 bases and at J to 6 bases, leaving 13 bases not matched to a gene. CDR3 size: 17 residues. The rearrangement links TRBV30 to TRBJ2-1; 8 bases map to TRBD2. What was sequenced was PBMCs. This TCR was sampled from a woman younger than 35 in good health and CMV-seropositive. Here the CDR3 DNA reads TGTGCCTGGAGTGTGTCCCGAGCGGGAGTTTATTTCAATGAGCAGTTCTTC. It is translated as CAWSVSRAGVYFNEQFF.